Described below is a single TCR beta chain sequence and its context. This record comes from a study of cytomegalovirus exposure and HLA in healthy donors. PCR employed 60 Vbeta and 13 Jbeta primers. Assay used: immunoSEQ multiplex PCR; TCRdb lists only in-frame clones, some missing. The top ten clones hold 1.6% of a sample with 190,000 or so clones, roughly 87% of them seen once. At collection, donors were nominally healthy, but unrecorded immune exposures were probable. The sequence derives from a man in his fifties in good health and CMV-seronegative. The sequenced sample consisted of PBMCs.

The DNA for the CDR3 is TGTGCCTGGAGTCAGGCGAGCGGGAGGGCCGGTGAGCAGTTCTTC. Protein: CAWSQASGRAGEQFF. The V call is TRBV30, the J call TRBJ2-1; TRBD2 matches at 10 bases. The germline V gene encodes CDR1 GTSNPN and CDR2 SVGIG (reference sequence). The J segment lost 9 bases and the V segment lost 2 bases, leaving 10 bases of the junction unmatched. This CDR3 spans 15 amino acids.